The T cell receptor (beta chain) described here comes from a study of T cell responses to AZD1222 COVID-19 vaccine. Whole-study findings and limits: Nearly half of unique spike-specific TCRs reportedly avoided B.1.351 and B.1.1.7 mutated regions.

TCRdb keeps only in-frame clones here, not all; method: immunoSEQ multiplex PCR. Seen here are about 180,000 clones, approximately 94% observed once, and the top ten hold approximately 2.5%. Of note for this clone: Its antigen is unknown.

V was clipped by 0 bases and J by 0 bases; unmatched bases: 11. CDR1 and CDR2 (germline): MGHRA, YSYEKL. This CDR3 is 19 amino acids long. This chain joins TRBV4-1 and TRBJ2-7; TRBD1 aligns across 10 bases. This TCR derives from an adult in good health. Source: peripheral blood, taken on day 0 of AZD1222 vaccination. In DNA, the CDR3 is TGCGCCAGCAGCCAAGAGACAGGGGGCTTCCTAGCGATCTCCTACGAGCAGTACTTC. This gives the protein CASSQETGGFLAISYEQYF.